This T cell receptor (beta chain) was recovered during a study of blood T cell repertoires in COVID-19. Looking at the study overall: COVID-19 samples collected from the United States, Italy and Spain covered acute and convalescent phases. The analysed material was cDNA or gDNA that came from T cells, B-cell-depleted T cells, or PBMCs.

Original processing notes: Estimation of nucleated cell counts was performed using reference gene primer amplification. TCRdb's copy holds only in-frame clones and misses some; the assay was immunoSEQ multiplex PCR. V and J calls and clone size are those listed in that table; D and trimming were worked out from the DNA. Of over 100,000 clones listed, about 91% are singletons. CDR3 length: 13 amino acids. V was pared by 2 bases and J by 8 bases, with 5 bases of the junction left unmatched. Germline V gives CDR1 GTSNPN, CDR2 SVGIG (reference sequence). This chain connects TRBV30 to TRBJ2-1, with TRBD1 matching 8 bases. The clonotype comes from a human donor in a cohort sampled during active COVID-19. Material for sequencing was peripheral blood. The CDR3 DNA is TGTGCCTGGAGTCTCCAGGGGGCCTATGAGCAGTTCTTC. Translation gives CAWSLQGAYEQFF.